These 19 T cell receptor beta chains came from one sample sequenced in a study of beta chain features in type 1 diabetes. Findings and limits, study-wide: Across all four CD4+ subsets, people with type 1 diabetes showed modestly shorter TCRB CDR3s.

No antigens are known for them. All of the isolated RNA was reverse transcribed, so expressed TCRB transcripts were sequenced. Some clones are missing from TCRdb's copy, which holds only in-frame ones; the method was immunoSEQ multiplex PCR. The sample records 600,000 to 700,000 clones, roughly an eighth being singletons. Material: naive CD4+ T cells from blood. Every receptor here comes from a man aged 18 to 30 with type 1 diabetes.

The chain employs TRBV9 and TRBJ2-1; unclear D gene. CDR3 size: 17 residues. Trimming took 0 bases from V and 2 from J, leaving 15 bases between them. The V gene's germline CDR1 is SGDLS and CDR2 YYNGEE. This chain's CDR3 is CASSVAATYDPYNEQFF. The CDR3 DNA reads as TGTGCCAGCAGCGTAGCCGCTACGTACGACCCCTACAATGAGCAGTTCTTC.

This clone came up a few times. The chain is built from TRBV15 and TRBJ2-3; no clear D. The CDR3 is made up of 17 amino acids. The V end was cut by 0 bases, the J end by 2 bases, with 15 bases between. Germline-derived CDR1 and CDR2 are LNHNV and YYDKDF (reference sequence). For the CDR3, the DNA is TGTGCCACCAGCAGAGACGTCAGAAGCCTCCCCACAGATACGCAGTATTTT. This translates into CATSRDVRSLPTDTQYF.

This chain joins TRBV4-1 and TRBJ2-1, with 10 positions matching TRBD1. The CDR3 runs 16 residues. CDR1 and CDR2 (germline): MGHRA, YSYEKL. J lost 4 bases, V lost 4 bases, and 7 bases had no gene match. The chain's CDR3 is CASSRPGTGEYNEQFF. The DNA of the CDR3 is TGCGCCAGCAGCCGGCCCGGGACAGGGGAATACAATGAGCAGTTCTTC.

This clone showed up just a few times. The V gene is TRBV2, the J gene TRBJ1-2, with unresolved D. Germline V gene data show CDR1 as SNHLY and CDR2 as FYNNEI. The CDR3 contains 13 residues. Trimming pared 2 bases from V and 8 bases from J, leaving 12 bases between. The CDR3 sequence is CASSESAAEGYTF. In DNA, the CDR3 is TGTGCCAGCAGTGAATCGGCAGCGGAAGGCTACACCTTC.

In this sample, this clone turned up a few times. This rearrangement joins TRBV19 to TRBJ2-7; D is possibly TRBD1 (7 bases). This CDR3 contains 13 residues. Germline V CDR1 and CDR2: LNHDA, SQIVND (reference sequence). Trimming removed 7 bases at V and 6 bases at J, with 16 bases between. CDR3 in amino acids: CASTPGGFGEQYF. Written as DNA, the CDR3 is TGTGCCAGTACACCAGGGGGGTTTGGCGAGCAGTACTTC.

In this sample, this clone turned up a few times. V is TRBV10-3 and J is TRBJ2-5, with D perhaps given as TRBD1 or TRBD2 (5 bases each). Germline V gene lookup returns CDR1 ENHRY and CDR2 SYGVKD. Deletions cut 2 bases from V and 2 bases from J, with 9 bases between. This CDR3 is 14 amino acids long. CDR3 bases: TGTGCCATCAGTGAGGGGAGACAGCAAGAGACCCAGTACTTC. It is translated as CAISEGRQQETQYF.

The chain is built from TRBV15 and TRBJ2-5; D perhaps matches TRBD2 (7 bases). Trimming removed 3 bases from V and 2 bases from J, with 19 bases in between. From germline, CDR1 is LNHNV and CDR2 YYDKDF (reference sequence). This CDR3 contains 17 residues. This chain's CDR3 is CATSRLGGRGSQETQYF. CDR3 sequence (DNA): TGTGCCACCAGCAGGCTGGGGGGGCGGGGGTCACAAGAGACCCAGTACTTC. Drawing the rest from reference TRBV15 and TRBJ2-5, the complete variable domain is DAMVIQNPRYQVTQFGKPVTLSCSQTLNHNVMYWYQQKSSQAPKLLFHYYDKDFNNEADTPDNFQSRRPNTSFCFLDIRSPGLGDTAMYLCATSRLGGRGSQETQYFGPGTRLLVL.

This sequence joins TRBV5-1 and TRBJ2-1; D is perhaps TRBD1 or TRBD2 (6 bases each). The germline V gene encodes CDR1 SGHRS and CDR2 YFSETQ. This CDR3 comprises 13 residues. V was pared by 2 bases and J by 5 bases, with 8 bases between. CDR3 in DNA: TGCGCCAGCAGCTTCCGGGGGCACAATGAGCAGTTCTTC. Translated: CASSFRGHNEQFF.

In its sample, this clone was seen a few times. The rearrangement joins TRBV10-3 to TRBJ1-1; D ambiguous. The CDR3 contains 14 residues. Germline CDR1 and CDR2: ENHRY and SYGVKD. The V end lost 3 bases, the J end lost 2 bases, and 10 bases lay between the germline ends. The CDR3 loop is CAISEAQPNTEAFF. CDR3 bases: TGTGCCATCAGTGAAGCACAGCCCAACACTGAAGCTTTCTTT.

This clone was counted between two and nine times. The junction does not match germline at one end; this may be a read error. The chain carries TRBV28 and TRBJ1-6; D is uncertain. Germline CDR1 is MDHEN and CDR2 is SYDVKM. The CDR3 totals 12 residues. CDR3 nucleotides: TGTGCCAGCAGTTTACGTTTCTCGGATCGCGACTTT. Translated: CASSLRFSDRDF. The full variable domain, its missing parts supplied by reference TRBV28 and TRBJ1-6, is DVKVTQSSRYLVKRTGEKVFLECVQDMDHENMFWYRQDPGLGLRLIYFSYDVKMKEKGDIPEGYSVSREKKERFSLILESASTNQTSMYLCASSLRFSDRDFGNGTRLTVT.

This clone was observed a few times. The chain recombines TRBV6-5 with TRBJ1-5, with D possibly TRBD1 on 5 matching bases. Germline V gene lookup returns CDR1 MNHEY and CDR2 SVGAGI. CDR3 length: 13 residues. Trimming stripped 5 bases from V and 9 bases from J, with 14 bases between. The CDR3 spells CASSPEGSRPQHF. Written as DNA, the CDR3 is TGTGCCAGCAGTCCAGAGGGGAGCCGGCCCCAGCATTTT.

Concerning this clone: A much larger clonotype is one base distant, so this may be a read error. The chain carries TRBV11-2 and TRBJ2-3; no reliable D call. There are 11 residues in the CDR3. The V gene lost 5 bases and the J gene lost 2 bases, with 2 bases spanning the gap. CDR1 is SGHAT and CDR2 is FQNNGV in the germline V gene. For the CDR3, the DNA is TGTGCCAGCAGCGTCACAGATACGCAGTATTTT. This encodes CASSVTDTQYF.

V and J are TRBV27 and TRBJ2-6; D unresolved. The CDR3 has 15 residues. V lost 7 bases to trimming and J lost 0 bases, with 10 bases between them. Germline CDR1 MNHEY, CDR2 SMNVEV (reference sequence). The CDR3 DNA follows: TGTGCCAGCATGGCGTTAAACTCTGGGGCCAACGTCCTGACTTTC. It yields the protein CASMALNSGANVLTF.

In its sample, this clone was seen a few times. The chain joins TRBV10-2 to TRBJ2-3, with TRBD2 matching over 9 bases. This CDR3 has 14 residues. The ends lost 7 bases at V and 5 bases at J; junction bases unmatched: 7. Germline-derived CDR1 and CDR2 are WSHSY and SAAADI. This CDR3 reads CASTIAGVGDTQYF. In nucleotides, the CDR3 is TGCGCCAGCACGATAGCGGGGGTAGGAGATACGCAGTATTTT.

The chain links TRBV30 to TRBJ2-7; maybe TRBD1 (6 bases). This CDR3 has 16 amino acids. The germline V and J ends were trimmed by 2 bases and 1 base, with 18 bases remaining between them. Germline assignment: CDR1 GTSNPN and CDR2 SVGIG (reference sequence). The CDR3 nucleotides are TGTGCCTGGAGTAAAGCCCGACAGGCCATATCCTACGAGCAGTACTTC. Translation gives CAWSKARQAISYEQYF.

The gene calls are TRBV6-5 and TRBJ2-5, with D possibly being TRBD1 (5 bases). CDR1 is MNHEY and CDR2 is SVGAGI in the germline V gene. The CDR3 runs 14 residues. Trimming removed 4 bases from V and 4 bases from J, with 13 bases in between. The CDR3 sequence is CASSSPRVRETQYF. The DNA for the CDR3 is TGTGCCAGCAGTTCCCCCAGGGTACGAGAGACCCAGTACTTC.

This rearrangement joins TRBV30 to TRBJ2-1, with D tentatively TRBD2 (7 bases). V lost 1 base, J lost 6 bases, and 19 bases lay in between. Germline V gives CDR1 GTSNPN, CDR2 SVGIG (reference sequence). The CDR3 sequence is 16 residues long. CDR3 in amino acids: CAWSAPTGRVGNEQFF. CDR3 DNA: TGTGCCTGGAGTGCCCCCACAGGGAGGGTGGGCAATGAGCAGTTCTTC.

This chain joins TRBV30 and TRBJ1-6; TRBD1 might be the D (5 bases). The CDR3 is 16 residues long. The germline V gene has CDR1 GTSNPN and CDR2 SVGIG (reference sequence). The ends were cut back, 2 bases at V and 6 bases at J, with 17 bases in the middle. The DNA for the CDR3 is TGTGCCTGGAGTTATGGGGGGGGAAAGAGTAATTCACCCCTCCACTTT. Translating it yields CAWSYGGGKSNSPLHF.

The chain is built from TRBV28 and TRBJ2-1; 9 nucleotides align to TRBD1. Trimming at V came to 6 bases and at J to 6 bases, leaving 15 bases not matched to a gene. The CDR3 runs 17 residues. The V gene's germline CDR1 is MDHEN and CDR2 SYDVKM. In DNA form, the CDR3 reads TGTGCCAGCAGCAAAAATCCGGGACAGGGAGGATTCAATGAGCAGTTCTTC. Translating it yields CASSKNPGQGGFNEQFF. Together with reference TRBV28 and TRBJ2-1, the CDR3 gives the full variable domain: DVKVTQSSRYLVKRTGEKVFLECVQDMDHENMFWYRQDPGLGLRLIYFSYDVKMKEKGDIPEGYSVSREKKERFSLILESASTNQTSMYLCASSKNPGQGGFNEQFFGPGTRLTVL.